Listed below are T cell receptor beta chains from one sample, sequenced in a study of T cells in tumors after PD-1 blockade. Clones were sequenced by immunoSEQ multiplex PCR, and TCRdb holds only the in-frame ones, with some missing. The sample gives tens of thousands of clones, 70% to 85% of which show up once; approximately 8.3% is in the top ten. This specimen was PBMCs, taken before anti-PD-1 therapy. These receptors all stem from a human donor with advanced basal cell or squamous cell carcinoma (not recorded which). Each CDR3 is given without its conserved first and last residue. The order of the fields is V gene, J gene, CDR3 protein.

V: TRBV21-1
J: TRBJ1-1
CDR3: ASNQSGCHTEAF

V: TRBV6-6
J: TRBJ2-5
CDR3: ASSYRQTQETQY

V: TRBV10-3
J: TRBJ2-1
CDR3: AISEPGGHYNEQF

V: TRBV7-3
J: TRBJ1-1
CDR3: ASSLSVGTEAF

V: TRBV10-3
J: TRBJ2-7
CDR3: AIRHPTGGSREQY

V: TRBV4-2
J: TRBJ2-1
CDR3: ASSQAATGGWNEQF

V: TRBV24-1
J: TRBJ2-3
CDR3: ATSSSFGRGSTDTQY

V: TRBV10-2
J: TRBJ1-5
CDR3: ASSGGFGSVSQPQH

V: TRBV2
J: TRBJ2-7
CDR3: ASRAGVSYEQY

V: TRBV7-9
J: TRBJ2-1
CDR3: ASSLVPRHYNEQF

V: TRBV2
J: TRBJ2-3
CDR3: AILWDGDTQY

V: TRBV18
J: TRBJ2-3
CDR3: ASSPGSGGADTQY

V: TRBV6-2/TRBV6-3
J: TRBJ1-5
CDR3: ASSYSAGQPQH

V: TRBV5-4
J: TRBJ2-1
CDR3: ASSLRDRGLGGPQF

V: TRBV13
J: TRBJ2-3
CDR3: ASSWRQGTSTDTQY